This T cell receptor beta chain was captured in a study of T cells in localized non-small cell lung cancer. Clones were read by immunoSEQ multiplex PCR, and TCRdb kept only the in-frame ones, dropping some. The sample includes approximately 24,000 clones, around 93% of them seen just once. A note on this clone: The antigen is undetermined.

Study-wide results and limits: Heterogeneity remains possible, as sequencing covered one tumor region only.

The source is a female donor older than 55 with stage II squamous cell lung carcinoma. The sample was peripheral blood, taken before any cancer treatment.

The CDR3 DNA is TGCGCCAGCAGCTTGTTCGTCTCTGGGGCCAACGTCCTGACTTTC. This sequence encodes CASSLFVSGANVLTF. This chain uses TRBV5-1 with TRBJ2-6; D gene unclear. With 1 base removed from V and 0 bases from J, the gap between germline ends came to 5 bases. The length of the CDR3 is 15 residues. Per germline, CDR1 SGHRS and CDR2 YFSETQ.